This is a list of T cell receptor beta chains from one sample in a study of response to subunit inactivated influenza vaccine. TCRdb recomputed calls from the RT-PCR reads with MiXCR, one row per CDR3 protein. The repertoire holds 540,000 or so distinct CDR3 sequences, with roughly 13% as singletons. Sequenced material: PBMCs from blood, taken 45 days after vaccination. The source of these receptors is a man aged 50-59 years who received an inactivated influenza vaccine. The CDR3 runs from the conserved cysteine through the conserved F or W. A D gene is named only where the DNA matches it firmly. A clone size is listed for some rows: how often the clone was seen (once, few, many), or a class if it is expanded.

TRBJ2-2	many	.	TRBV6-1	TGTGCCAGCAGCCGCAGACAGGCGGCCGGGGAGCTGTTTTTT	CASSRRQAAGELFF
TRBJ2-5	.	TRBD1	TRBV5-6	TGTGCCAGCAGGGGACAGGCCTGGACCCAGTACTTC	CASRGQAWTQYF
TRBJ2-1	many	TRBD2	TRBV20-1	TGCAGTGCCGTAGTAGCGGGGCAGCTAAATGAGCAGTTCTTC	CSAVVAGQLNEQFF
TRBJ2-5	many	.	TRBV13	TGTGCCAGCAGCCCCATAGGGGGCCAAGAGACCCAGTACTTC	CASSPIGGQETQYF
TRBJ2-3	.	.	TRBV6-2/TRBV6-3	TGTGCCAGCTCCTTCCTTGCGAGGCTAAACACAGATACGCAGTATTTT	CASSFLARLNTDTQYF
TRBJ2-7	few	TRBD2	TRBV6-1	TGTGCCAGCAACCCTAGCGGCCCCTACGAGCAGTACTTC	CASNPSGPYEQYF
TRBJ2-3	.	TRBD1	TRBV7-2	TGTGCCAGCAGCCCGAGGACAGGCGACCAGTATTTT	CASSPRTGDQYF
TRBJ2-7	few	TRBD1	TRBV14	TGTGCCAGCAGCCGGACAGGGAGAGAGCAGTACTTC	CASSRTGREQYF
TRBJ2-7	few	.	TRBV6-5	TGTGCCAGCAGTTCTCCGGGACAAATTTATTACGAGCAGTACTTC	CASSSPGQIYYEQYF
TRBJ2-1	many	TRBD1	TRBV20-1	TGCAGTGCTAGCCGGGACAGTTTTAACAATGAGCAGTTCTTC	CSASRDSFNNEQFF
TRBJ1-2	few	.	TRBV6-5	TGTGCCAGCAGTTACCTGGTAGGGCAGCCGACTAACTATGGCTACACCTTC	CASSYLVGQPTNYGYTF
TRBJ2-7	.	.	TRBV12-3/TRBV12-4	TGTGCCAGCAGCTTAAACCGGGCCCGCAGCGAGCAGTACTTC	CASSLNRARSEQYF
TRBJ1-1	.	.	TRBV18	TGTGCCAGCTCACCTTCCGGGGCGAACACTGAAGCTTTCTTT	CASSPSGANTEAFF
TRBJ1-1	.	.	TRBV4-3	TGCGCCAGCAGCCAAGTCCAGGGATTAAACACTGAAGCTTTCTTT	CASSQVQGLNTEAFF
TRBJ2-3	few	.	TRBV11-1	TGTGCCAGCACCTGGTCTTCCAGCACAGATACGCAGTATTTT	CASTWSSSTDTQYF
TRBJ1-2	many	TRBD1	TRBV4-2	TGTGCCAGCAGCCGAGGGACAGGGACAAACTATGGCTACACCTTC	CASSRGTGTNYGYTF
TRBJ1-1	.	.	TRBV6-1	TGTGCCAGCAGTATGAGTCTACCCATGAACACTGAAGCTTTCTTT	CASSMSLPMNTEAFF
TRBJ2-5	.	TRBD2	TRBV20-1	TGCTGCGCTAGGCTAGCGGGGGGCCCTTACCAAGAGACCCAGTACTTC	CCARLAGGPYQETQYF
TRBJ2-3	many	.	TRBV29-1	TGCAGCGTTGACCGGGGCAGGATAGAAGATACGCAGTATTTT	CSVDRGRIEDTQYF
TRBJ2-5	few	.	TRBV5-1	TGCGCCAGCAGCTTGGGTTGGGAGTACCAAGAGACCCAGTACTTC	CASSLGWEYQETQYF
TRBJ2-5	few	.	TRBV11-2	TGTGCCAGCAGCTCCGGGTGGGAGACCCAGTACTTC	CASSSGWETQYF
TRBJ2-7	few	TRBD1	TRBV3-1	TGTGCCAGCAGCCGCTCCTATGGACAGGGTTACGAGCAGTACTTC	CASSRSYGQGYEQYF
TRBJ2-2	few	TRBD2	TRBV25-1	TGTGCCAGCAGTGAATGGGAGGGACCTAACACCGGGGAGCTGTTTTTT	CASSEWEGPNTGELFF
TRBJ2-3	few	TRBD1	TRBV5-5	TGTGCCAGCAGAGTAACAGGGGGCACAGATACGCAGTATTTT	CASRVTGGTDTQYF
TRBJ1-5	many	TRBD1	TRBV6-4	TGTGCCAGCATCCGAGGGACAGGGGGCGAGGGGCCTCCACTCCCGTTACGGAATCAGCCCCAGCATTTT	CASIRGTGGEGPPLPLRNQPQHF
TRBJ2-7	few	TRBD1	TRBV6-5	TGTGCCAGCAGTTTAGGTTACGAGGGGGCATACGAGCAGTACTTC	CASSLGYEGAYEQYF
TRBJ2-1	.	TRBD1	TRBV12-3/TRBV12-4	TGTGCCAGCAGTCGAACAGGGGGCATCGGTGAGCAGTTCTTC	CASSRTGGIGEQFF
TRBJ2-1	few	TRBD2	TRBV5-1	TGCGCCAGCAGCTTGGGGCGGGGGGGCCTGTATGAGCAGTTCTTC	CASSLGRGGLYEQFF
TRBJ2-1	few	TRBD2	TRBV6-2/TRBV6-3	TGTGCCAGCAGTTACTGGGTTAGCGGGGGGGGAAGCTCCTACAATGAGCAGTTCTTC	CASSYWVSGGGSSYNEQFF
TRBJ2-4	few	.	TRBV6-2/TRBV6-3	TGTGCCAGCACCGAGGACTGGGCCAAAAACATTCAGTACTTC	CASTEDWAKNIQYF
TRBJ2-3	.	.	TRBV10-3	TGTGCCGCCCGGCCACCCAGCACAGATACGCAGTATTTT	CAARPPSTDTQYF
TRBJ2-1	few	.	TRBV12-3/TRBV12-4	TGTGCCAGCAGTTTAGTTCATAGCGGACCCAATGAGCAGTTCTTC	CASSLVHSGPNEQFF
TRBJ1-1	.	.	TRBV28	TGTGCCAGCAGTCCTTATTCCGGTCGTCCTGAAGCTTTCTTT	CASSPYSGRPEAFF
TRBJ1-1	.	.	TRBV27	TGTGCCAGCAGCCCCAAGGAGGTCACTGAAGCTTTCTTT	CASSPKEVTEAFF
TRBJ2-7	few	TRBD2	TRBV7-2	TGTGCCAGCAGCTTCCTCCGACTAGCGGGGTCCTACGAGCAGTACTTC	CASSFLRLAGSYEQYF
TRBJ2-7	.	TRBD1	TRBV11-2	TGTGCCAGCAGCGGGGACAGGGGTCTCGAGCAGTACTTC	CASSGDRGLEQYF
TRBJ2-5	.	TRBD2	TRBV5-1	TGCGCCAGCAGCCCCCCGGGACTAGCGGGAGTAGAAGAGACCCAGTACTTC	CASSPPGLAGVEETQYF
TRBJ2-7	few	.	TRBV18	TGTGCCAGCACGCAAAACCAGGGCTACGAGCAGTACTTC	CASTQNQGYEQYF
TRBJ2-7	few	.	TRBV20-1	TGCAGTGCTAGAAGAGGGGCCGAGCAGTACTTC	CSARRGAEQYF
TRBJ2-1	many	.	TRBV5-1	TGCGCCAGCAGCTTGGTCAGGCTTCGGGATGAGCAGTTCTTC	CASSLVRLRDEQFF
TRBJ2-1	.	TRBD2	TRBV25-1	TGTGCCAGCAGCCGACTAGCGTCTAACAATGAGCAGTTCTTC	CASSRLASNNEQFF
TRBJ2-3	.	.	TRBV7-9	TGTGCCAGCAGCCCTCAGGGGTACGCAGATACGCAGTATTTT	CASSPQGYADTQYF
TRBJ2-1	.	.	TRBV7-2	TGTGCCAGCAGTGTCGCGGGGCTTCCACACAATGAGCAGTTCTTC	CASSVAGLPHNEQFF